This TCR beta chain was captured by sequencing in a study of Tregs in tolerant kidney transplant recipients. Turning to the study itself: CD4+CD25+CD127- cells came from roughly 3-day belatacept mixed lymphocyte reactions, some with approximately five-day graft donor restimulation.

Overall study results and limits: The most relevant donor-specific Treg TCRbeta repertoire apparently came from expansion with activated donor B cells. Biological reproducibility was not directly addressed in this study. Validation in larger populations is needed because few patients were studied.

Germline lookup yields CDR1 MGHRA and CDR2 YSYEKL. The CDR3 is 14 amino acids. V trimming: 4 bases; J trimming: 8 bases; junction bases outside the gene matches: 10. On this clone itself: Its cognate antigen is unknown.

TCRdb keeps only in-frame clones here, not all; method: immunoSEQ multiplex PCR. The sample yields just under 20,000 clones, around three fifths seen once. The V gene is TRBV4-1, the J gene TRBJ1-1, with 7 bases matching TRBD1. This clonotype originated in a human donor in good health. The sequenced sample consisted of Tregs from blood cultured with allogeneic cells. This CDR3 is CASSLPDRAGEAFF. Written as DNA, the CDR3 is TGCGCCAGCAGCCTACCAGACAGGGCGGGCGAAGCTTTCTTT.